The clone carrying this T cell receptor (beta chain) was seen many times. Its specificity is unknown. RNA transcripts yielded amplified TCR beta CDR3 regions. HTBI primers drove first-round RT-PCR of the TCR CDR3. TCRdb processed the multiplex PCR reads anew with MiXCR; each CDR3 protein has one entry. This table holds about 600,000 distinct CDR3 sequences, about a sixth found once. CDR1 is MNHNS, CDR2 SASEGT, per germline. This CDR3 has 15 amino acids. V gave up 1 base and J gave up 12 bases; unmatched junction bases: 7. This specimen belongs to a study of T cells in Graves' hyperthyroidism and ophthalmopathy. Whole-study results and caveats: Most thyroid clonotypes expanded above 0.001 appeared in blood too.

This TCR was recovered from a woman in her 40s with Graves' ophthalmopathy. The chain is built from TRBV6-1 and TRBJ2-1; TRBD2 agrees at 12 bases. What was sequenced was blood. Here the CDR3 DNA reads TGTGCCAGCAGTGAAGGGGCTAGCGGGAGGGCCAGGCAGTTCTTC. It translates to CASSEGASGRARQFF.